This T cell receptor (beta chain) was identified in a study of blood T cell repertoires in COVID-19. In the source study's methods: The assay estimated nucleated cells by amplifying reference gene primers. Data came from immunoSEQ multiplex PCR; TCRdb stores just in-frame clones and leaves some out. The V and J calls and clone size are taken from that table; D and trimming were inferred from the DNA. The repertoire holds some 200,000 clones, with 86% as singletons. This CDR3 has 13 amino acids. Germline loops: CDR1 MNHEY, CDR2 SVGAGI. J lost 7 bases, V lost 8 bases, and 5 bases had no gene match. The rearrangement links TRBV6-5 to TRBJ1-6; TRBD1 matches at 7 bases. Sequencing input: PBMCs or T cells enriched from blood (not recorded which). This sequence was found in a woman aged 45-65 years in a cohort exposed to, infected with or recovered from COVID-19 (not recorded which). The DNA for the CDR3 is TGTGCCAGCCACCGGGACAGCAATTCACCCCTCCACTTT. Amino acid sequence: CASHRDSNSPLHF.